The 14 T cell receptor beta chains reported below all come from one sample, sequenced in a study of identical twins. From the 5' RACE reads, TCRdb called clonotypes with MiXCR, one entry per CDR3 protein. Counted here are around 680,000 distinct CDR3 sequences, about 9.4% occurring once; the ten biggest clones make up approximately 0.89%. The same sample was also used in a study of yellow fever vaccine responses in identical twins.

What was sequenced was PBMCs. These receptors were collected from a woman younger than 35 in good health.

This clonotype showed up just a few times. This rearrangement joins TRBV6-1 to TRBJ2-3, with 8 bases that match TRBD1. This CDR3 region has 15 residues. Per the germline V gene, CDR1 is MNHNS and CDR2 is SASEGT. The trim removed 5 bases at V and 1 base at J, leaving 5 bases unmatched. This CDR3 is CASSQSGQGTDTQYF. The CDR3 DNA reads as TGTGCCAGCAGTCAATCGGGACAGGGCACAGATACGCAGTATTTT.

This clonotype was seen only a few times. V gene TRBV20-1 combines with J gene TRBJ2-3, with 9 bases lining up with TRBD2. CDR1 is DFQATT and CDR2 is SNEGSKA in the germline V gene (reference sequence). The CDR3 length is 16 residues. The J segment lost 3 bases and the V segment lost 4 bases, leaving 11 bases of the junction unmatched. DNA for the CDR3: TGCAGTGCTACCCCTCTGACTAGCGGAACAACAGATACGCAGTATTTT. Protein sequence: CSATPLTSGTTDTQYF.

This clonotype occurred a few times. The V gene is TRBV9, the J gene TRBJ2-7, with 7 bases fitting TRBD1. Trimming removed 0 bases from V and 4 bases from J; junction bases left unmatched: 4. The CDR3 has 14 amino acids. Germline loops: CDR1 SGDLS, CDR2 YYNGEE. The CDR3 protein is CASSVAQGVYEQYF. In nucleotides, the CDR3 is TGTGCCAGCAGCGTAGCCCAGGGGGTGTACGAGCAGTACTTC.

The table lists this clonotype with many counts. V gene TRBV13 combines with J gene TRBJ2-7, with TRBD2 as a possible D gene (6 bases). The CDR3 extends over 14 amino acids. V was shortened by 4 bases and J by 2 bases, with 12 bases between the two germline ends. Germline assignment: CDR1 PRHDT and CDR2 FYEKMQ (reference sequence). The CDR3 DNA reads as TGTGCCAGCAGCTGGGGACTTTCCACCTACGAGCAGTACTTC. This gives the protein CASSWGLSTYEQYF.

This clonotype was counted ten times or more. This chain connects TRBV5-1 to TRBJ1-1, with TRBD1 identical over 10 bases. Trimming cost V 0 bases and J 4 bases; bases outside gene matches: 3. The CDR3 runs to 15 residues. Germline assignment: CDR1 SGHRS and CDR2 YFSETQ. The CDR3 protein is CASSLEGTGVTEAFF. CDR3 in DNA: TGCGCCAGCAGCTTGGAAGGGACAGGGGTCACTGAAGCTTTCTTT.

V and J are TRBV6-5 and TRBJ2-3, with 12 positions matching TRBD2. There are 18 residues in the CDR3. In germline, CDR1 is MNHEY, CDR2 SVGAGI. V trimming: 2 bases; J trimming: 7 bases; junction bases outside the gene matches: 13. CDR3 loop: CASSYHSGGLAGLNTQYF. In DNA, the CDR3 is TGTGCCAGCAGTTACCACTCGGGCGGACTAGCGGGGTTAAATACGCAGTATTTT.

The chain combines TRBV27 with TRBJ2-7; 7 nucleotides line up with TRBD2. The CDR3 length is 14 residues. Trimming cost V 6 bases and J 4 bases; bases outside gene matches: 9. Germline V gene data show CDR1 as MNHEY and CDR2 as SMNVEV (reference sequence). CDR3 DNA sequence: TGTGCCAGCAGCCGCCGGACTAGTATATACGAGCAGTACTTC. Protein sequence: CASSRRTSIYEQYF.

In its sample, this clonotype was seen a few times. The chain employs TRBV20-1 and TRBJ2-3; D call uncertain. Trimming cost V 3 bases and J 4 bases, with 11 bases left between them. Germline V lookup: CDR1 DFQATT, CDR2 SNEGSKA (reference sequence). The CDR3 is made up of 13 amino acids. DNA of the CDR3: TGCAGTGCTAGCGGGTTTCTGGCAGATACGCAGTATTTT. Amino acids: CSASGFLADTQYF.

The chain links TRBV7-9 to TRBJ2-1; D not certain. The CDR3 contains 14 residues. Looked up from germline, CDR1 is SEHNR and CDR2 is FQNEAQ (reference sequence). With 4 bases removed from V and 0 bases from J, the gap between germline ends came to 7 bases. The CDR3 DNA reads TGTGCCAGCAGCTGGATGGGCTCCTACAATGAGCAGTTCTTC. Translating it yields CASSWMGSYNEQFF.

This clonotype showed up just a few times. CDR3 protein: CASIPQWTGRRQPQHF. DNA of the CDR3: TGTGCCAGCATTCCCCAATGGACAGGGAGGCGTCAGCCCCAGCATTTT. The rearrangement links TRBV6-4 to TRBJ1-5; TRBD1 agrees at 8 bases. There are 16 residues in the CDR3. After removal of 7 bases from V and 6 bases from J, the junction contained 14 bases not matched to a gene. CDR1 is MRHNA, CDR2 SNTAGT, per germline.

CDR3 bases: TGTGCCAGCAGCTCCAGGGGGCGCGACGACATTCAGTACTTC. This gives the protein CASSSRGRDDIQYF. V and J are TRBV11-2 and TRBJ2-4, with 8 bases that match TRBD1. Germline V gene lookup returns CDR1 SGHAT and CDR2 FQNNGV. The V segment lost 4 bases and the J segment 8 bases; nucleotides outside the gene matches: 7. This CDR3 spans 14 amino acids.

The rearrangement links TRBV27 to TRBJ1-2; D is possibly TRBD1 (5 bases). V lost 5 bases to trimming and J lost 3 bases, with 10 bases between them. The CDR3 length is 13 residues. Germline V lookup: CDR1 MNHEY, CDR2 SMNVEV (reference sequence). The CDR3 sequence is CASSGGVDYGYTF. The DNA for the CDR3 is TGTGCCAGCAGTGGGGGGGTCGACTATGGCTACACCTTC.

The CDR3 protein is CASSQGAGGSVELFF. The CDR3 DNA reads TGTGCCAGCAGCCAAGGTGCAGGGGGGTCGGTGGAACTGTTTTTT. The chain joins TRBV3-1 to TRBJ1-4, with 7 bases fitting TRBD1. Germline CDR1 LGHDT, CDR2 YNNKEL (reference sequence). This CDR3 region has 15 residues. The V and J ends lost 1 base and 12 bases, in that order; junction bases with no gene match: 11. The variable domain in full, with the rest retrieved from reference TRBV3-1 and TRBJ1-4, is DTAVSQTPKYLVTQMGNDKSIKCEQNLGHDTMYWYKQDSKKFLKIMFSYNNKELIINETVPNRFSPKSPDKAHLNLHINSLELGDSAVYFCASSQGAGGSVELFFGSGTQLSVL.

This CDR3 reads CASSFLQGQYF. CDR3 sequence (DNA): TGTGCCAGCAGTTTCCTTCAAGGGCAGTATTTT. V is TRBV12-3 or TRBV12-4 and J is TRBJ2-3; D not resolved. The CDR3 has 11 residues. V lost 3 bases, J lost 11 bases, and 9 bases lay in between.